The 12 T cell receptor beta chains reported below all come from one sample, sequenced in a study of T cell repertoires in cytomegalovirus infection. TCRdb recomputed calls from the reads with MiXCR, one row per CDR3 protein. The table has roughly 500,000 distinct CDR3 sequences, around 30% seen once. The antigens for these receptors are not known. The sample was cultured PBMCs, taken from culture after CMV antigen stimulation. These receptors all come from a human donor in good health (CMV status not recorded). Some clones in this sample may be carry-over from other donors' samples.

This clonotype has only a few counts. The gene calls are TRBV12-3 or TRBV12-4 and TRBJ2-2; a weak D match, TRBD2 (5 bases). This CDR3 has 15 amino acids. Trimming pared 7 bases from V and 0 bases from J, leaving 12 bases between. Written as DNA, the CDR3 is TGTGCCAGCACCTTAATGAGGGCGAACACCGGGGAGCTGTTTTTT. Protein product: CASTLMRANTGELFF.

This clonotype was detected only a few times. J is TRBJ1-1 and V is TRBV6-4; D possibly corresponds to TRBD1 (5 bases). Deletions cut 4 bases from V and 5 bases from J, with 11 bases between. The CDR3 extends over 13 amino acids. CDR1 is MRHNA, CDR2 SNTAGT, per germline. CDR3 protein: CASSVKEGTEAFF. In nucleotides, the CDR3 is TGTGCCAGCAGTGTAAAAGAGGGGACTGAAGCTTTCTTT.

This clonotype was counted a few times. The gene calls are TRBV12-3 or TRBV12-4 and TRBJ1-6; D perhaps matches TRBD1 (5 bases). The CDR3 consists of 13 residues. Trimming took off 4 bases at V and 7 bases at J, with 8 bases between the two ends. The CDR3 sequence: CASSSGQNSPLHF. CDR3 in DNA: TGTGCCAGCAGTTCAGGGCAGAATTCACCCCTCCACTTT.

This clonotype was counted many times. The rearrangement links TRBV18 to TRBJ1-4; TRBD1 matches at 8 bases. The CDR3 loop spans 14 amino acids. In germline, CDR1 is KGHSH, CDR2 LQKENI. The V and J ends lost 4 bases and 3 bases, in that order; junction bases with no gene match: 1. The CDR3 coding sequence is TGTGCCAGCTCACGGACAGGGCCTAATGAAAAACTGTTTTTT. Translating gives CASSRTGPNEKLFF.

The chain links TRBV7-2 to TRBJ2-7, with 8 nucleotides matching TRBD2. CDR1 and CDR2 from the germline V gene are SGHTA and FQGNSA. The V gene end was trimmed by 4 bases and the J gene end by 2 bases; junction bases not matched to a gene: 4. The CDR3 has 14 amino acids. CDR3 sequence (DNA): TGTGCCAGCAGCTACACTAGCGGACCCTACGAGCAGTACGTC. This gives the protein CASSYTSGPYEQYV.

This chain links TRBV6-6 with TRBJ2-3, with a possible D match to TRBD2 (5 bases). Between the trimmed V and J ends, which lost 0 bases and 3 bases, there was a span of 7 bases. The CDR3 runs to 14 residues. The germline V gene has CDR1 MNHNY and CDR2 SVGAGI (reference sequence). The chain's CDR3 is CASSYSRRTDTQYF. The CDR3 DNA sequence: TGTGCCAGCAGTTACTCGAGGAGGACAGATACGCAGTATTTT.

V gene TRBV6-6 combines with J gene TRBJ1-4; TRBD1 agrees at 8 bases. V gave up 3 bases and J gave up 1 base; unmatched junction bases: 1. This CDR3 spans 15 amino acids. Germline V gene sequence: CDR1 MNHNY, CDR2 SVGAGI (reference sequence). The CDR3 is CASSYTGGTNEKLFF. The CDR3 nucleotides are TGTGCCAGCAGTTATACAGGGGGAACTAATGAAAAACTGTTTTTT.

This clonotype has more than one count but fewer than ten. This chain connects TRBV25-1 to TRBJ2-3, with D perhaps TRBD2 (5 bases). The ends were cut back, 3 bases at V and 3 bases at J, with 19 bases in the middle. Germline V gene lookup returns CDR1 MGHDK and CDR2 SYGVNS. The CDR3 runs 17 residues. Here the CDR3 DNA reads TGTGCCAGCAGTGACCTCAACGGGATGGGTGGAACAGATACGCAGTATTTT. Its protein is CASSDLNGMGGTDTQYF.

The chain links TRBV28 to TRBJ1-5, with D unresolved. The CDR3 runs 14 residues. From germline, CDR1 is MDHEN and CDR2 SYDVKM. Trimming left V 1 base short and J 1 base short, with 5 bases between. CDR3 DNA: TGTGCCAGCAGTTTATTCAGCAGCAATCAGCCCCAGCATTTT. This sequence encodes CASSLFSSNQPQHF.

The chain combines TRBV4-2 with TRBJ2-3, with D maybe TRBD2 (7 bases). The V end was cut by 3 bases, the J end by 4 bases, with 17 bases between. The CDR3 is 16 residues long. CDR1 and CDR2 (germline): LGHNA, YNFKEQ. CDR3: CASSQGGAGVADTQYF. The CDR3 nucleotides are TGTGCCAGCAGCCAGGGGGGGGCAGGGGTCGCAGATACGCAGTATTTT.

This chain uses TRBV4-1 with TRBJ2-7; D is undetermined. The V and J ends lost 1 base and 1 base respectively, with 14 bases between them. The CDR3 spans 16 residues. Germline-derived CDR1 and CDR2 are MGHRA and YSYEKL. The chain's CDR3 is CASSQVIGRYSYEQYF. The CDR3 DNA reads as TGCGCCAGCAGCCAAGTTATAGGGCGGTATTCCTACGAGCAGTACTTC.

The rearrangement joins TRBV7-3 to TRBJ2-5; 7 bases match TRBD2. The CDR3 loop spans 13 amino acids. V shed 5 bases, J shed 5 bases, and the junction held 5 bases outside the gene matches. In germline, CDR1 is SGHTA, CDR2 FQGTGA. CDR3 in amino acids: CASSTGLTETQYF. The CDR3 DNA reads as TGTGCCAGCAGCACGGGACTAACTGAGACCCAGTACTTC.